The 30 T cell receptor beta chains below all came from one sample that was sequenced in a study of blood T cell repertoires in COVID-19. TCRdb's table, derived via immunoSEQ multiplex PCR, lists solely in-frame clones and lacks some. The sample includes 80,000 to 100,000 clones, about 80% of them seen just once. Sequences were obtained from peripheral blood. The receptors shown here come from a man between 65 and 85 years old with active or convalescent COVID-19.

The chain uses TRBV11-3 and TRBJ2-2; 7 positions agree with TRBD1. Germline CDR1 SGHNT, CDR2 YENEEA. CDR3 length: 15 residues. Trimming cost V 6 bases and J 4 bases; bases outside gene matches: 8. The CDR3 spells CASSFTGAATGELFF. In DNA form, the CDR3 reads TGTGCCAGCAGTTTTACAGGGGCGGCCACCGGGGAGCTGTTTTTT.

The chain is built from TRBV6-1 and TRBJ2-1, with D tentatively TRBD2 (5 bases). This CDR3 is built from 14 residues. The ends were cut back, 2 bases at V and 7 bases at J, with 12 bases in the middle. Per the germline V gene, CDR1 is MNHNS and CDR2 is SASEGT. This CDR3 reads CASSEQAGRNEQFF. In DNA, the CDR3 is TGTGCCAGCAGTGAACAGGCGGGTCGGAATGAGCAGTTCTTC.

This sequence joins TRBV28 and TRBJ2-3, with a tentative D call TRBD1 (6 bases). The germline V gene encodes CDR1 MDHEN and CDR2 SYDVKM. Trimming pared 2 bases from V and 4 bases from J, leaving 10 bases between. The CDR3 sequence is 14 residues long. The CDR3 DNA reads as TGTGCCAGCAGTTTAGCCAGGGGTGCAGATACGCAGTATTTT. This sequence encodes CASSLARGADTQYF.

This rearrangement joins TRBV11-3 to TRBJ2-3, with 10 bases matching TRBD1. The CDR3 contains 20 residues. After removal of 5 bases from V and 3 bases from J, the junction contained 20 bases not matched to a gene. Germline assignment: CDR1 SGHNT and CDR2 YENEEA. The CDR3, as DNA: TGTGCCAGCAGCCCCCGGGACAGGGGTTGGGTAGCTGGTCCAACAGATACGCAGTATTTT. This sequence encodes CASSPRDRGWVAGPTDTQYF.

The chain is built from TRBV5-6 and TRBJ2-1; 7 bases agree with TRBD2. Germline V CDR1 and CDR2: SGHDT, YYEEEE. This CDR3 spans 17 amino acids. Unmatched junction bases numbered 18, after V lost 3 bases and J lost 9 bases. The CDR3 bases are TGTGCCAGCAGCTCCACCGGGACTAAGCCCCTACCTACTGAGCAGTTCTTC. Translating gives CASSSTGTKPLPTEQFF.

This clone was counted a few times. The CDR3 DNA reads TGTGCCAGCGGACTGGGAAGGACCGGGGAGCTGTTTTTT. Protein product: CASGLGRTGELFF. The chain employs TRBV19 and TRBJ2-2, with D perhaps TRBD2 (5 bases). CDR1 LNHDA and CDR2 SQIVND come from the germline V gene (reference sequence). Trimming shortened V by 9 bases and J by 5 bases, and 13 bases separated the two germline ends. This CDR3 spans 13 amino acids.

In its sample, this clone was seen once. This chain joins TRBV4-1 and TRBJ1-4; no reliable D call. The CDR3 is made up of 17 amino acids. CDR1 and CDR2 from the germline V gene are MGHRA and YSYEKL. V was pared by 3 bases and J by 0 bases, with 14 bases between. CDR3 DNA sequence: TGCGCCAGCAGCCAGGATCCCCAGCAGGCAACTAATGAAAAACTGTTTTTT. Translation: CASSQDPQQATNEKLFF.

This clone was detected only a few times. The chain links TRBV6-6 to TRBJ1-1; 7 bases map to TRBD1. The CDR3 is made up of 14 amino acids. In germline, CDR1 is MNHNY, CDR2 SVGAGI (reference sequence). The ends lost 5 bases at V and 5 bases at J; junction bases unmatched: 8. The CDR3 DNA sequence: TGTGCCAGCAGTGTGGCAGGGGGAACAACTGAAGCTTTCTTT. It codes for CASSVAGGTTEAFF.

The chain is built from TRBV5-6 and TRBJ1-2, with no clear D. The ends were cut back, 4 bases at V and 7 bases at J, with 14 bases in the middle. The CDR3 length is 13 residues. Germline V gene lookup returns CDR1 SGHDT and CDR2 YYEEEE. CDR3: CASSLSTLSGYTF. DNA of the CDR3: TGTGCCAGCAGCCTGAGTACCTTGAGTGGCTACACCTTC.

In DNA, the CDR3 is TGTGCCAGCAGTGGACTTCCAGGGTATGGCGCGATCAATGAGCAGTTCTTC. It specifies CASSGLPGYGAINEQFF. This chain connects TRBV6-4 to TRBJ2-1; possibly TRBD1 for D (5 bases). The CDR3 is made up of 17 amino acids. The V end lost 4 bases, the J end lost 6 bases, and 22 bases lay between the germline ends. Germline values: CDR1 MRHNA, CDR2 SNTAGT.

This rearrangement joins TRBV4-1 to TRBJ2-5, with D perhaps TRBD2 (5 bases). This CDR3 contains 15 residues. Germline V gene data show CDR1 as MGHRA and CDR2 as YSYEKL. Trimming shortened V by 4 bases and J by 3 bases, and 15 bases separated the two germline ends. The CDR3 DNA follows: TGCGCCAGCAGCCCCTCTTTGCTGAGGGAAGAGACCCAGTACTTC. It translates to CASSPSLLREETQYF.

The chain links TRBV9 to TRBJ1-5, with TRBD1 identical over 10 bases. The CDR3 is 13 amino acids. Germline-derived CDR1 and CDR2 are SGDLS and YYNGEE. The V and J ends lost 5 bases and 5 bases, in that order; junction bases with no gene match: 1. CDR3 nucleotide sequence: TGTGCCAGCAGAGGGACAGGGGATCAGCCCCAGCATTTT. This sequence encodes CASRGTGDQPQHF.

This clone was observed a few times. The chain employs TRBV30 and TRBJ1-4, with TRBD1 as a possible D gene (5 bases). Looked up from germline, CDR1 is GTSNPN and CDR2 is SVGIG (reference sequence). This CDR3 comprises 13 residues. Trimming shortened V by 0 bases and J by 8 bases, and 10 bases separated the two germline ends. The CDR3 DNA is TGTGCCTGGAGTGTTGGGGCAGGAGAAAAACTGTTTTTT. Protein product: CAWSVGAGEKLFF.

The chain is built from TRBV5-1 and TRBJ1-2; possible D gene TRBD1, 6 bases. The V gene's germline CDR1 is SGHRS and CDR2 YFSETQ. The CDR3 is 13 amino acids. The germline V and J ends were trimmed by 4 bases and 8 bases, with 15 bases remaining between them. The CDR3 DNA reads TGCGCCAGCAGCCCTCGGGACACTTCAGGCTACACCTTC. Translated, it gives CASSPRDTSGYTF.

This clone has just a few counts. This chain's CDR3 is CASIQVYNSPLHF. The CDR3 DNA follows: TGTGCCAGCATCCAGGTTTATAATTCACCCCTCCACTTT. The V gene is TRBV2, the J gene TRBJ1-6; D unclear. The CDR3 contains 13 residues. Germline values: CDR1 SNHLY, CDR2 FYNNEI. Trimming took off 7 bases at V and 4 bases at J, with 8 bases between the two ends.

The chain links TRBV19 to TRBJ2-3, with no clear D. The germline V gene encodes CDR1 LNHDA and CDR2 SQIVND (reference sequence). The CDR3 runs 15 residues. V was clipped by 2 bases and J by 2 bases, with 11 bases between them. This CDR3 reads CASSIIAGTTDTQYF. The CDR3 region has the DNA TGTGCCAGTAGTATAATAGCCGGCACCACAGATACGCAGTATTTT.

The V and J genes are TRBV7-9 and TRBJ1-6, with D maybe TRBD1 (6 bases). The V end was cut by 5 bases, the J end by 14 bases, with 25 bases between. Germline CDR1 is SEHNR and CDR2 is FQNEAQ (reference sequence). CDR3 length: 16 amino acids. CDR3: CASSPRGTTNFGTLHF. CDR3 coding DNA: TGTGCCAGCAGCCCTAGGGGGACTACTAACTTTGGGACCCTCCACTTT. The variable domain in full, completed from reference TRBV7-9 and TRBJ1-6, reads DTGVSQNPRHKITKRGQNVTFRCDPISEHNRLYWYRQTLGQGPEFLTYFQNEAQLEKSRLLSDRFSAERPKGSFSTLEIQRTEQGDSAMYLCASSPRGTTNFGTLHFGNGTRLTVT.

This clone was recorded only once. The chain uses TRBV11-3 and TRBJ1-1; TRBD1 agrees at 7 bases. The CDR3 has 15 amino acids. Germline CDR1 reads SGHNT; CDR2 reads YENEEA. Unmatched junction bases numbered 10, after V lost 6 bases and J lost 3 bases. CDR3 amino acids: CASRGKGGADTEAFF. The CDR3 bases are TGTGCCAGCAGGGGGAAAGGGGGCGCGGACACTGAAGCTTTCTTT. Looking up the rest from reference TRBV11-3 and TRBJ1-1 gives the full variable domain: EAGVVQSPRYKIIEKKQPVAFWCNPISGHNTLYWYLQNLGQGPELLIRYENEEAVDDSQLPKDRFSAERLKGVDSTLKIQPAELGDSAVYLCASRGKGGADTEAFFGQGTRLTVV.

The chain has TRBV5-4 and TRBJ2-5; a weak D match, TRBD2 (5 bases). Deletions cut 0 bases from V and 7 bases from J, with 7 bases between. The CDR3 totals 12 residues. The germline V gene encodes CDR1 SGHNT and CDR2 YYREEE (reference sequence). Here the CDR3 reads CASSLASGTQYF. DNA of the CDR3: TGTGCCAGCAGCTTGGCCAGCGGGACCCAGTACTTC.

About this clone itself: The junction shows a germline mismatch at one end, possibly a read error. V and J are TRBV10-2 and TRBJ1-5, with a possible D match to TRBD1 (5 bases). This CDR3 is built from 13 residues. Germline V CDR1 and CDR2: WSHSY, SAAADI. Here the CDR3 reads CASSESSKGHPGF. For the CDR3, the DNA is TGCGCCAGCAGTGAGTCCTCTAAAGGACACCCCGGGTTT.

The chain is built from TRBV2 and TRBJ2-7; 9 positions agree with TRBD1. J was trimmed by 0 bases and V by 4 bases; bases with no gene match: 1. This CDR3 spans 14 amino acids. Germline V lookup: CDR1 SNHLY, CDR2 FYNNEI. The DNA of the CDR3 is TGTGCCAGCAGTGGGGGACAGGGCTCCTACGAGCAGTACTTC. Protein: CASSGGQGSYEQYF.

This clone was detected only a few times. V and J are TRBV6-6 and TRBJ2-3; D remains ambiguous. V was pared by 2 bases and J by 0 bases, with 6 bases between. CDR3 length equals 14 residues. Germline CDR1 and CDR2: MNHNY and SVGAGI (reference sequence). CDR3 residues: CASSYVFSTDTQYF. The CDR3 DNA is TGTGCCAGCAGTTACGTCTTTAGCACAGATACGCAGTATTTT.

The rearrangement uses TRBV6-5 and TRBJ2-5; 9 bases match TRBD1. The V and J ends lost 3 bases and 4 bases, in that order; junction bases with no gene match: 6. This CDR3 has 15 residues. The V gene's germline CDR1 is MNHEY and CDR2 SVGAGI. The CDR3 reads CASSYPTGGVETQYF. CDR3 coding DNA: TGTGCCAGCAGTTATCCGACAGGGGGTGTAGAGACCCAGTACTTC.

V and J are TRBV19 and TRBJ1-6; D is undetermined. CDR1 LNHDA and CDR2 SQIVND come from the germline V gene (reference sequence). V shed 3 bases and J shed 3 bases, with 9 bases lying between them. The CDR3 loop spans 15 amino acids. CDR3 DNA sequence: TGTGCCAGTAGTATGGGAGACTACTATAATTCACCCCTCCACTTT. Protein sequence: CASSMGDYYNSPLHF.

This clone appeared a few times. The chain employs TRBV7-9 and TRBJ2-7; D remains ambiguous. The CDR3 length is 13 residues. Looked up from germline, CDR1 is SEHNR and CDR2 is FQNEAQ (reference sequence). The V end was cut by 6 bases, the J end by 7 bases, with 16 bases between. CDR3 nucleotide sequence: TGTGCCAGCAGTCCTCCGCGGCTAAATGAGCAGTACTTC. Translation: CASSPPRLNEQYF.

The CDR3 loop is CASSLRGGGTDTQYF. The CDR3, as DNA: TGTGCCAGCAGCTTAAGAGGGGGCGGCACAGATACGCAGTATTTT. This rearrangement joins TRBV7-3 to TRBJ2-3; TRBD1 matches at 7 bases. V dropped 1 base and J dropped 1; count of bases not matched to a gene: 2. CDR3 length: 15 residues. Germline CDR1 SGHTA, CDR2 FQGTGA.

This clone was counted only a few times. The chain joins TRBV5-1 to TRBJ1-3; no firm D call. CDR3 length: 15 residues. Trimming stripped 0 bases from V and 0 bases from J, with 7 bases between. Germline CDR1 is SGHRS and CDR2 is YFSETQ. CDR3 bases: TGCGCCAGCAGCTTGGACAGAAGCTCTGGAAACACCATATATTTT. Its translation: CASSLDRSSGNTIYF.

This clone has a handful of counts. The J gene is TRBJ1-2, the V gene TRBV30; D might be TRBD1 (6 bases). Germline V CDR1 and CDR2: GTSNPN, SVGIG (reference sequence). The CDR3 has 14 residues. V was shortened by 3 bases and J by 8 bases, with 19 bases between the two germline ends. The CDR3 loop is CAWSRGMGSGGYTF. The CDR3 DNA follows: TGTGCCTGGAGCAGGGGTATGGGCAGCGGAGGCTACACCTTC.

This rearrangement joins TRBV29-1 to TRBJ2-2, with 10 bases lining up with TRBD1. CDR3 length: 15 residues. Germline assignment: CDR1 SQVTM and CDR2 ANQGSEA. Trimming at V came to 5 bases and at J to 2 bases, leaving 5 bases not matched to a gene. The CDR3 coding sequence is TGCAGCGTTCAACGGGACAGGGGTAACACCGGGGAGCTGTTTTTT. It codes for CSVQRDRGNTGELFF.

The gene calls are TRBV5-8 and TRBJ1-6, with 7 bases lining up with TRBD1. With V trimmed by 5 bases and J by 10 bases, 12 bases remained unmatched. CDR1 and CDR2 from the germline V gene are SGHTS and YDEGEE. This CDR3 has 15 amino acids. The CDR3 DNA is TGTGCCAGCAGACGAGCCGGGACAGAAAACTCACCCCTCCACTTT. It codes for CASRRAGTENSPLHF.